The sequence of this T cell receptor (beta chain) was determined in a study of OX40 agonist ivuxolimab in advanced cancers. Overall study: Six ivuxolimab dose levels, 0.01 to 10 mg/kg, were given intravenously every 2 weeks.

The CDR3 covers 12 residues. Germline-derived CDR1 and CDR2 are ENHRY and SYGVKD. The V end was cut by 4 bases, the J end by 5 bases, with 8 bases between. A word on this clone: The antigen is undetermined.

Study findings and constraints: Antigen targets of the expanded peripheral T cells went undetermined. With doses of 0.1 to 3.0 mg/kg, CD4+ and CD8+ blood T cells had undergone clonal expansion by week 6. Relative to CD4+, CD8+ T cells held more expanded clones on average.

Measured with immunoSEQ multiplex PCR; TCRdb has only the in-frame clones, and not every one. The table includes about 20,000 clones, about 90% detected once. The receptor's source is an adult with an advanced solid tumor such as melanoma, head and neck, liver or kidney cancer. This chain uses TRBV10-3 with TRBJ1-2, with TRBD1 as a possible D gene (5 bases). This material consisted of CD4+ or CD8+ T cells sorted from blood, taken in a trial of the OX40 agonist ivuxolimab. This CDR3 reads CAISGQPYGYTF. The CDR3, as DNA: TGTGCCATCAGTGGACAGCCTTATGGCTACACCTTC.